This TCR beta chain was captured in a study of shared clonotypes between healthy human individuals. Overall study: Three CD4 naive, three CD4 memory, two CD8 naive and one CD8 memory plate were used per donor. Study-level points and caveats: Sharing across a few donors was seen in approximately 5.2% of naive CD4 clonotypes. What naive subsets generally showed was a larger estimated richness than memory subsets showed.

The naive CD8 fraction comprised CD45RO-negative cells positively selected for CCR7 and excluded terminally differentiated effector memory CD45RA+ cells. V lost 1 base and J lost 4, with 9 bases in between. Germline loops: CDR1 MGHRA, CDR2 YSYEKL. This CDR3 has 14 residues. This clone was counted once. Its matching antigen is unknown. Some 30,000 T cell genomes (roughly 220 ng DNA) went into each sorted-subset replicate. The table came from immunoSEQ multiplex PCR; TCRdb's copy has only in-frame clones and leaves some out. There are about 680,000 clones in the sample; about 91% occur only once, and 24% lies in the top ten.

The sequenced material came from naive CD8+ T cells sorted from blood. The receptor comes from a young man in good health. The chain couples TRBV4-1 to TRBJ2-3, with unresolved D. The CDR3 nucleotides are TGCGCCAGCAGCCAAGTGGGCCCGGCAGATACGCAGTATTTT. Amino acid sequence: CASSQVGPADTQYF.